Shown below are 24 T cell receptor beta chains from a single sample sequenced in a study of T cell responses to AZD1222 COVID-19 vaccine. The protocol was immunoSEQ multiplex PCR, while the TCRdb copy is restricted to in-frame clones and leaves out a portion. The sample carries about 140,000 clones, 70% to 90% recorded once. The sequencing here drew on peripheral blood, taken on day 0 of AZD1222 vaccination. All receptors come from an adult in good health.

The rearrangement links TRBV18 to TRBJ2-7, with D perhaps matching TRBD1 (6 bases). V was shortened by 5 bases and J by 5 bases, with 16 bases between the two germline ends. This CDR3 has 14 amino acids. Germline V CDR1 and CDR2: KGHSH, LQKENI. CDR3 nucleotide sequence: TGTGCCAGCTCATCCACGGGTACAGGGAACGAGCAGTACTTC. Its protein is CASSSTGTGNEQYF.

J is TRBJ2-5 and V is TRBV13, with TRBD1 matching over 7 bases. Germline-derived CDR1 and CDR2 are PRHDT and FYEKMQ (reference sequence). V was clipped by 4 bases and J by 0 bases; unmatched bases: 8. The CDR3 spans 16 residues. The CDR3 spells CASSSSGTEYQETQYF. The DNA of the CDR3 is TGTGCCAGCAGCTCGTCCGGGACAGAGTACCAAGAGACCCAGTACTTC. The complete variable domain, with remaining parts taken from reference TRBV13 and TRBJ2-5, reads AAGVIQSPRHLIKEKRETATLKCYPIPRHDTVYWYQQGPGQDPQFLISFYEKMQSDKGSIPDRFSAQQFSDYHSELNMSSLELGDSALYFCASSSSGTEYQETQYFGPGTRLLVL.

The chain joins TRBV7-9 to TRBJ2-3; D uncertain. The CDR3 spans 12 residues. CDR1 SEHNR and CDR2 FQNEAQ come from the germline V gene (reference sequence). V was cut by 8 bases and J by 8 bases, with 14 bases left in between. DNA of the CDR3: TGTGCCAGCGGAACAATAGAGTCTACGCAGTATTTT. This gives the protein CASGTIESTQYF.

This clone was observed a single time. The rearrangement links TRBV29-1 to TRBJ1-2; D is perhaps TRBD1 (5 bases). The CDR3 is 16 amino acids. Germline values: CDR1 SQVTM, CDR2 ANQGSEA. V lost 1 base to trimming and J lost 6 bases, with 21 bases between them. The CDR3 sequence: CSVEGGRTGLGDGYTF. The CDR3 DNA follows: TGCAGCGTTGAAGGGGGCAGAACAGGCCTCGGCGATGGCTACACCTTC.

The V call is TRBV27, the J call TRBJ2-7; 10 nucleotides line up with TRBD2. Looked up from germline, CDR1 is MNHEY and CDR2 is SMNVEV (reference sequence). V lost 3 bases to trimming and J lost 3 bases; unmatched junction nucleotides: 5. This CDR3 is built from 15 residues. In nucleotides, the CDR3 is TGTGCCAGCAGTTTTCTCCCTAGCGGGAGCTACGAGCAGTACTTC. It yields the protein CASSFLPSGSYEQYF.

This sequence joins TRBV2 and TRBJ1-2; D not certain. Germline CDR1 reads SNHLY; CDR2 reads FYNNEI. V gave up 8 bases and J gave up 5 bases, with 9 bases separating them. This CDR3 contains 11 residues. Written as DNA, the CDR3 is TGTGCCAGCGGAGAGGGTTATGGCTACACCTTC. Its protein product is CASGEGYGYTF.

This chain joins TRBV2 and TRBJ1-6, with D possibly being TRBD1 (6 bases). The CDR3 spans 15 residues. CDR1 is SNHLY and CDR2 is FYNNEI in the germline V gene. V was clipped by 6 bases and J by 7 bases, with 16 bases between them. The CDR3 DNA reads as TGTGCCAGCAGGGGTTTGTCGCAGGGGAATTCACCCCTCCACTTT. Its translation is CASRGLSQGNSPLHF.

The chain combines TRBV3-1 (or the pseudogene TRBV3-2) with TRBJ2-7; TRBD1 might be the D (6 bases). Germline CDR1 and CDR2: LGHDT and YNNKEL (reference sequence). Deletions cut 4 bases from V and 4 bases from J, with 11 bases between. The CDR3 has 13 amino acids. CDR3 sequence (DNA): TGTGCCAGCAGCCGGACAGTGATATACGAGCAGTACTTC. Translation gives CASSRTVIYEQYF.

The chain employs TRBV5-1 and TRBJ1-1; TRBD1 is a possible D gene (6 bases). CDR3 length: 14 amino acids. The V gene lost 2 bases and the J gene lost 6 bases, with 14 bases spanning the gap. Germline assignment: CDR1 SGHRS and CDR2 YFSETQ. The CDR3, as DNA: TGCGCCAGCAGCTTTACGGGGGAGGGGGCTGAAGCTTTCTTT. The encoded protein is CASSFTGEGAEAFF.

Here the CDR3 reads CASSTDVFRGDTEAFF. The CDR3 bases are TGTGCCAGCTCAACTGATGTCTTTAGGGGGGACACTGAAGCTTTCTTT. This chain joins TRBV18 and TRBJ1-1; possibly TRBD1 for D (6 bases). CDR3 size: 16 residues. Between the trimmed V and J ends, which lost 5 bases and 3 bases, there was a span of 19 bases. Germline CDR1 KGHSH, CDR2 LQKENI.

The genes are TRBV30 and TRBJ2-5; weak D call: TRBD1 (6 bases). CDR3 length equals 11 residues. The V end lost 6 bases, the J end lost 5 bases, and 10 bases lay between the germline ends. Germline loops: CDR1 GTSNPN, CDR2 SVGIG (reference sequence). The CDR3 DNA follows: TGTGCCTGCAGGGGATACGAGACCCAGTACTTC. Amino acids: CACRGYETQYF.

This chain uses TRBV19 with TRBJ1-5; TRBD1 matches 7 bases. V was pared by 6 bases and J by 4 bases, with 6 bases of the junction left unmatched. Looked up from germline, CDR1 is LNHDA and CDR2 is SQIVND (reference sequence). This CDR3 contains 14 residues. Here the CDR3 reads CASRGGTANQPQHF. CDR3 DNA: TGTGCCAGTAGGGGGGGGACAGCAAATCAGCCCCAGCATTTT.

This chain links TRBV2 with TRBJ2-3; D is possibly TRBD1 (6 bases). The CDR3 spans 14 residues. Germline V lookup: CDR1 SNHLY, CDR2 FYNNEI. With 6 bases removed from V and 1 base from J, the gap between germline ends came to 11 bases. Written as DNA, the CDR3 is TGTGCCAGCAGCCGGGACACCGGCACAGATACGCAGTATTTT. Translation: CASSRDTGTDTQYF.

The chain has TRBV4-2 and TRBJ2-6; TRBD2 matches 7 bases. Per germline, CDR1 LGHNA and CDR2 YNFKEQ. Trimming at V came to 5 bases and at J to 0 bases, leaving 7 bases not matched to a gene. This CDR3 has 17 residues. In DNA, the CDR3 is TGTGCCAGCAGCGTCGGGACTACCAACTCTGGGGCCAACGTCCTGACTTTC. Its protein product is CASSVGTTNSGANVLTF.

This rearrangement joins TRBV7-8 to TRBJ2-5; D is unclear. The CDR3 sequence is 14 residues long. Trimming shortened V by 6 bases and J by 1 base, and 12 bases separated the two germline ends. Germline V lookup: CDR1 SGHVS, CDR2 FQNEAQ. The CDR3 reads CASRRGRTQETQYF. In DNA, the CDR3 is TGTGCCAGCAGACGAGGCAGGACCCAAGAGACCCAGTACTTC.

CDR3: CASSTPGQTNYGYTF. DNA of the CDR3: TGTGCCAGCAGTACCCCGGGACAGACTAACTATGGCTACACCTTC. V usage is TRBV6-5 and J usage is TRBJ1-2; 7 bases are shared with TRBD1. The CDR3 has 15 amino acids. Germline CDR1 reads MNHEY; CDR2 reads SVGAGI. J was trimmed by 0 bases and V by 5 bases; bases with no gene match: 6.

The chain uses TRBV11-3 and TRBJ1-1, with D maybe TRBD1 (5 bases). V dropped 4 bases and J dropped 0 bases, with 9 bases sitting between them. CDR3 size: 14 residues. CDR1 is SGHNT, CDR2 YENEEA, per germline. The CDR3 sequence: CASSSGPMNTEAFF. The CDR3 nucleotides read TGTGCCAGCAGCTCGGGACCAATGAACACTGAAGCTTTCTTT.

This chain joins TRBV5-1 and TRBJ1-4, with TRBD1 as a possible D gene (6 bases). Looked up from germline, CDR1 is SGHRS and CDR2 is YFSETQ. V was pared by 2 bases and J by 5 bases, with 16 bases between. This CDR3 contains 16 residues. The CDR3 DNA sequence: TGCGCCAGCAGCTTTTATCCAGGGGCAGGGAATGAAAAACTGTTTTTT. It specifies CASSFYPGAGNEKLFF.

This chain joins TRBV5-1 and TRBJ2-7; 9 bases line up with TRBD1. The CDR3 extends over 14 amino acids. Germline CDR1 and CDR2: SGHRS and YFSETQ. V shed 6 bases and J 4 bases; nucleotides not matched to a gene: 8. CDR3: CASTSGTGIYEQYF. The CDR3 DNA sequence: TGCGCCAGCACCTCGGGGACAGGGATATACGAGCAGTACTTC.

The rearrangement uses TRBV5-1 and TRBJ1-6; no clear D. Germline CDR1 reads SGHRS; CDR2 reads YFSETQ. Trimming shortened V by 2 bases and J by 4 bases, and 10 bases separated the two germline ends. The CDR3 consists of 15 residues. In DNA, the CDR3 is TGCGCCAGCAGCTTAAGGAGAGAATATAATTCACCCCTCCACTTT. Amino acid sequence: CASSLRREYNSPLHF.

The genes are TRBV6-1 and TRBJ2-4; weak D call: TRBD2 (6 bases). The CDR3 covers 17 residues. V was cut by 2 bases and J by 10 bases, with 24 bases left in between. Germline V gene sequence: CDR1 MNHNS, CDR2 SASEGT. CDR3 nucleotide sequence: TGTGCCAGCAGTGAACCTGGGGCTAGCGTTCTCCCATTTATTCAGTACTTC. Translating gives CASSEPGASVLPFIQYF.

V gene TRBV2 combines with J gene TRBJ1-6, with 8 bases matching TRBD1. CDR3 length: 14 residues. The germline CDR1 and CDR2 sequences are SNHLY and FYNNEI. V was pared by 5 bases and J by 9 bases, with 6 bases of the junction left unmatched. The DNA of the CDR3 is TGTGCCAGCAGTTCCGACAGGGGAATTTCACCCCTCCACTTT. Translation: CASSSDRGISPLHF.

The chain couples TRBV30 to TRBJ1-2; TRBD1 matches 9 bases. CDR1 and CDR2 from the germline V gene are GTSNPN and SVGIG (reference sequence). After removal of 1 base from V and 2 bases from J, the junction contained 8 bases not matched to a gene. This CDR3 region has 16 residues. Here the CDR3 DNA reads TGTGCCTGGAGTGCTTCCGGGACAGGGAAGAACTATGGCTACACCTTC. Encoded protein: CAWSASGTGKNYGYTF.

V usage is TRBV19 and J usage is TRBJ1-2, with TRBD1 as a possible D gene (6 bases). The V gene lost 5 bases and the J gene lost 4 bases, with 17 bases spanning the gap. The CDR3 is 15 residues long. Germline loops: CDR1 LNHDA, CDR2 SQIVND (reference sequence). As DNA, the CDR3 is TGTGCCAGTAGTCCTACAGGGTTACGTCCCTATGGCTACACCTTC. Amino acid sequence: CASSPTGLRPYGYTF.